Each of the 16 T cell receptor beta chains below was sequenced from the same sample in a study of blood T cell repertoires in COVID-19 (dated by TCRdb to 2018 to 2020). The library was built by means of the immunoSEQ multiplex PCR assay. The table comes from immuneACCESS by way of TCRdb, which keeps in-frame sequences with V and J called. Part of the clones is missing from these tables; in studies checked, under half for an unresolved V gene and the rest for unknown reasons. This sample is represented by 100,000 to 150,000 clones; around 90% of them were singletons. Of the sample, around 2% is held by the ten largest clones. Input material: peripheral blood. The receptors derive from a man in his forties or fifties with COVID-19, enrolled during active disease.

The rearrangement uses TRBV4-3 and TRBJ2-2; D is possibly TRBD2 (6 bases). The CDR3 length is 15 residues. CDR1 LGHNA and CDR2 YSLEER come from the germline V gene. Trimming took off 6 bases at V and 8 bases at J, with 19 bases between the two ends. CDR3 coding DNA: TGCGCCAGCAGTATACTAGCTGGAGGGCCGGGGGAGCTGTTTTTT. It is translated as CASSILAGGPGELFF.

This clone appeared once. This chain links TRBV7-9 with TRBJ2-3; D is possibly TRBD1 (6 bases). Trimming left V 4 bases short and J 4 bases short, with 9 bases between. CDR1 SEHNR and CDR2 FQNEAQ come from the germline V gene (reference sequence). This CDR3 region has 13 residues. The CDR3 reads CASSSRQADTQYF. As DNA, the CDR3 is TGTGCCAGCAGCTCAAGACAGGCAGATACGCAGTATTTT.

V gene TRBV5-1 combines with J gene TRBJ2-5; possibly TRBD2 for D (7 bases). With 2 bases removed from V and 1 base from J, the gap between germline ends came to 18 bases. Germline V lookup: CDR1 SGHRS, CDR2 YFSETQ. The CDR3 has 17 amino acids. The CDR3 is CASSFQGGEWTQETQYF. CDR3 nucleotides: TGCGCCAGCAGCTTCCAAGGGGGGGAATGGACCCAAGAGACCCAGTACTTC. The complete variable domain, with remaining parts taken from reference TRBV5-1 and TRBJ2-5, reads KAGVTQTPRYLIKTRGQQVTLSCSPISGHRSVSWYQQTPGQGLQFLFEYFSETQRNKGNFPGRFSGRQFSNSRSEMNVSTLELGDSALYLCASSFQGGEWTQETQYFGPGTRLLVL.

The chain is built from TRBV3-1 (or the pseudogene TRBV3-2) and TRBJ2-5; 11 positions agree with TRBD2. This CDR3 has 17 residues. CDR1 and CDR2 from the germline V gene are LGHDT and YNNKEL (reference sequence). Unmatched junction bases numbered 6, after V lost 0 bases and J lost 3 bases. In DNA, the CDR3 is TGTGCCAGCAGCCAAGATGGCCTAGCGGGAGGCAAAGAGACCCAGTACTTC. Protein sequence: CASSQDGLAGGKETQYF.

This chain uses TRBV2 with TRBJ1-1, with a possible D match to TRBD1 (6 bases). Germline lookup yields CDR1 SNHLY and CDR2 FYNNEI. V dropped 6 bases and J dropped 0 bases, with 14 bases sitting between them. The CDR3 sequence is 15 residues long. DNA of the CDR3: TGTGCCAGCAGCCCGGGACAACGGATGAACACTGAAGCTTTCTTT. Its translation: CASSPGQRMNTEAFF.

The chain carries TRBV19 and TRBJ2-1, with TRBD2 identical over 11 bases. The germline CDR1 and CDR2 sequences are LNHDA and SQIVND (reference sequence). The V segment lost 5 bases and the J segment 4 bases; nucleotides outside the gene matches: 4. The CDR3 spans 15 residues. The CDR3 spells CASSATSGAYNEQFF. Here the CDR3 DNA reads TGTGCCAGTAGTGCGACTAGCGGGGCTTACAATGAGCAGTTCTTC.

This rearrangement joins TRBV19 to TRBJ1-2; D is ambiguous. Per germline, CDR1 LNHDA and CDR2 SQIVND (reference sequence). The CDR3 spans 13 residues. Trimming removed 6 bases from V and 8 bases from J, with 16 bases in between. The CDR3 sequence is CASSPAPEVGYTF. The CDR3 region has the DNA TGTGCCAGTAGCCCGGCACCGGAGGTCGGCTACACCTTC.

This clone was detected only once. The chain combines TRBV2 with TRBJ2-7, with D maybe TRBD1 (6 bases). The CDR3 has 11 amino acids. CDR1 SNHLY and CDR2 FYNNEI come from the germline V gene. Trimming removed 10 bases at V and 4 bases at J, with 11 bases between. The CDR3 reads CATQGLYEQYF. The CDR3 nucleotides read TGTGCCACCCAGGGGTTGTACGAGCAGTACTTC.

The chain is built from TRBV5-1 and TRBJ1-2; 10 nucleotides match TRBD1. The germline V gene has CDR1 SGHRS and CDR2 YFSETQ. The V and J ends lost 4 bases and 4 bases, in that order; junction bases with no gene match: 4. The CDR3 is made up of 14 amino acids. In DNA, the CDR3 is TGCGCCAGCAGCGCGGGACAGGGGAGCTATGGCTACACCTTC. This codes for CASSAGQGSYGYTF.

This chain uses TRBV7-3 with TRBJ2-1, with 13 nucleotides matching TRBD2. Looked up from germline, CDR1 is SGHTA and CDR2 is FQGTGA. Trimming at V came to 5 bases and at J to 8 bases, leaving 3 bases not matched to a gene. This CDR3 region has 14 residues. The CDR3 region has the DNA TGTGCCAGCAGCCGGACTAGCGGGAGCTATGAGCAGTTCTTC. Translating it yields CASSRTSGSYEQFF.

This chain joins TRBV18 and TRBJ2-5; 13 bases line up with TRBD2. V gave up 4 bases and J gave up 5 bases; unmatched junction bases: 7. Germline values: CDR1 KGHSH, CDR2 LQKENI. The CDR3 is 16 amino acids. The CDR3 region is CASSRPLAGGAETQYF. DNA for the CDR3: TGTGCCAGCTCACGGCCACTAGCGGGAGGGGCGGAGACCCAGTACTTC.

The gene calls are TRBV3-1 (or the pseudogene TRBV3-2) and TRBJ1-1; TRBD1 agrees at 7 bases. The CDR3 is made up of 14 amino acids. J gave up 0 bases and V 7 bases, and 5 bases lay outside the gene matches. The germline CDR1 and CDR2 sequences are LGHDT and YNNKEL (reference sequence). Written as DNA, the CDR3 is TGTGCCAGCACCAAGGGACAGTTGAACACTGAAGCTTTCTTT. Translating it yields CASTKGQLNTEAFF.

The chain joins TRBV15 to TRBJ2-3; 11 nucleotides line up with TRBD2. The junction had 11 bases not matched to a gene; V was cut back by 3 bases and J by 0 bases. This CDR3 has 19 amino acids. CDR1 is LNHNV, CDR2 YYDKDF, per germline (reference sequence). CDR3 sequence reads: CATSSPEGLAGISTDTQYF. CDR3 in DNA: TGTGCCACCAGCAGTCCTGAAGGACTAGCGGGTATTAGCACAGATACGCAGTATTTT.

V usage is TRBV3-1 (or the pseudogene TRBV3-2) and J usage is TRBJ2-1; TRBD1 is a possible D gene (5 bases). This CDR3 region has 12 residues. Germline-derived CDR1 and CDR2 are LGHDT and YNNKEL (reference sequence). V lost 3 bases to trimming and J lost 6 bases, with 6 bases between them. The CDR3 reads CASSQGLNEQFF. The CDR3 DNA sequence: TGTGCCAGCAGCCAGGGGCTCAATGAGCAGTTCTTC.

The gene calls are TRBV18 and TRBJ2-2; D is undetermined. This CDR3 is 12 amino acids long. The germline V gene has CDR1 KGHSH and CDR2 LQKENI. V was pared by 6 bases and J by 3 bases, with 5 bases between. This chain's CDR3 is CASSPYTGELFF. The CDR3 nucleotides read TGTGCCAGCTCTCCCTACACCGGGGAGCTGTTTTTT.

This chain connects TRBV10-3 to TRBJ2-7; D unclear. Germline-derived CDR1 and CDR2 are ENHRY and SYGVKD. This CDR3 region has 12 residues. The V end lost 6 bases, the J end lost 2 bases, and 8 bases lay between the germline ends. The CDR3: CAISDTTYEQYV. The CDR3 region has the DNA TGTGCCATCAGCGACACAACCTACGAGCAGTACGTC.